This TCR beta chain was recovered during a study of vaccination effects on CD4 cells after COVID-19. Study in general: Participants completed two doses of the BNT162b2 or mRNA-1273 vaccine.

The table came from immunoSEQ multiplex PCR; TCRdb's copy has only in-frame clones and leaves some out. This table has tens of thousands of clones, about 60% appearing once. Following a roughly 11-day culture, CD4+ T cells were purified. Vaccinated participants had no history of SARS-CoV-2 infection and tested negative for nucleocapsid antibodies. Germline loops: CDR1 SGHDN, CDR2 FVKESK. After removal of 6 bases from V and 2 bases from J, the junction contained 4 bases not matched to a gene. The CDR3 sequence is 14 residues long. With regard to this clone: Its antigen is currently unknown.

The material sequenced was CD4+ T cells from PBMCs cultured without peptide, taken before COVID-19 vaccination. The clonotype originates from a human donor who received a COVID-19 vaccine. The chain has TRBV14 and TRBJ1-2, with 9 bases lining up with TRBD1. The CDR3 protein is CASSLQGANYGYTF. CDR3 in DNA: TGTGCCAGCAGTTTACAGGGGGCGAACTATGGCTACACCTTC.